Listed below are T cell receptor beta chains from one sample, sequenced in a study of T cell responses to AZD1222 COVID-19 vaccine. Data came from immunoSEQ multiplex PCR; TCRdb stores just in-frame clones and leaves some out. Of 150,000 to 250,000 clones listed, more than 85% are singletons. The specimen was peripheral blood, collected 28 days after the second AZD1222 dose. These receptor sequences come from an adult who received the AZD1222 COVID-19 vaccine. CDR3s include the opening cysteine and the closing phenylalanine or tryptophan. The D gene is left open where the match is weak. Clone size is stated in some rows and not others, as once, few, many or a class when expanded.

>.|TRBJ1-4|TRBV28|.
CASGAPKRSEKLFF
TGTGCCAGCGGCGCTCCGAAGCGGAGTGAAAAACTGTTTTTT
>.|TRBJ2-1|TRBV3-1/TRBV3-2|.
CASKGTKYNEQFF
TGTGCCAGCAAAGGGACGAAATACAATGAGCAGTTCTTC
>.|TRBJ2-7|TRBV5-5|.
CASSLMGGEQYF
TGTGCCAGCAGCCTCATGGGGGGCGAGCAGTACTTC
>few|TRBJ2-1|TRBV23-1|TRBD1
CASSRNQTGGLDNEQFF
TGCGCCAGCAGTCGGAACCAGACAGGGGGCCTCGACAATGAGCAGTTCTTC
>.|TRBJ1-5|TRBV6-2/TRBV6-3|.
CASSQTGMGQPQHF
TGTGCCAGCAGCCAAACAGGGATGGGGCAGCCCCAGCATTTT
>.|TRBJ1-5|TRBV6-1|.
CASSELGTSNQPQHF
TGTGCCAGCAGTGAATTAGGGACGAGCAATCAGCCCCAGCATTTT
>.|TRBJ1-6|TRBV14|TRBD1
CASRRGDSYSPLHF
TGTGCCAGCAGGAGGGGGGACAGTTATTCACCCCTCCACTTT
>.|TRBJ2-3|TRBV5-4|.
CASSFPSDTQYF
TGTGCCAGCAGCTTCCCGTCAGATACGCAGTATTTT
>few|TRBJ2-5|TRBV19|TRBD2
CASSLTRLAGVETQYF
TGTGCCAGTAGCCTAACACGGCTAGCGGGAGTAGAGACCCAGTACTTC
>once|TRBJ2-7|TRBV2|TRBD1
CASIKQGANSSYEQYF
TGTGCCAGCATAAAACAGGGGGCGAATAGCTCCTACGAGCAGTACTTC
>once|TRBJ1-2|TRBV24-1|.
CATSDSTGTPNYGYTF
TGTGCCACCAGTGATTCTACCGGGACTCCTAACTATGGCTACACCTTC
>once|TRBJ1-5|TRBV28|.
CASRIPTGRPQHF
TGTGCCAGCAGGATACCTACAGGGAGGCCCCAGCATTTT
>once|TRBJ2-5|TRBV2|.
CASREPRTFETQYF
TGTGCCAGCAGGGAACCTAGGACGTTCGAGACCCAGTACTTC
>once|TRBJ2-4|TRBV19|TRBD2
CASAPVGGMTKNIQYF
TGTGCCAGTGCCCCAGTGGGGGGGATGACCAAAAACATTCAGTACTTC
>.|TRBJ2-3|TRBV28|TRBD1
CASMFRGRGYTDTQYF
TGTGCCAGCATGTTTCGGGGCAGGGGGTACACAGATACGCAGTATTTT
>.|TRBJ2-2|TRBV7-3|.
CASSFEGGLTGELFF
TGTGCCAGCAGCTTTGAGGGCGGCCTCACCGGGGAGCTGTTTTTT
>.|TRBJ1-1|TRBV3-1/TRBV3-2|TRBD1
CASSLTGGTEAFF
TGTGCCAGCAGCCTAACAGGGGGCACTGAAGCTTTCTTT
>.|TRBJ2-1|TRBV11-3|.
CASSYGRGEQFF
TGTGCCAGCAGCTACGGACGGGGTGAGCAGTTCTTC
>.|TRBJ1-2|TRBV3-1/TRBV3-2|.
CASSPQGNYGYTF
TGTGCCAGCAGCCCCCAGGGGAACTATGGCTACACCTTC
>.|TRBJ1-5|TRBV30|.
CAWSVAGDSNQPQHF
TGTGCCTGGAGTGTGGCGGGGGATAGCAATCAGCCCCAGCATTTT
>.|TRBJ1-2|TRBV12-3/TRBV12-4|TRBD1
CASSPDRVGYTF
TGTGCCAGCAGCCCGGACAGGGTTGGCTACACCTTC
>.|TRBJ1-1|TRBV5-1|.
CASSLLGVNTEAFF
TGCGCCAGCAGCTTGTTGGGGGTTAACACTGAAGCTTTCTTT
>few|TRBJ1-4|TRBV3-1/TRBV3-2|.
CASSLRQRNEKLFF
TGTGCCAGCAGCCTCAGACAGCGTAATGAAAAACTGTTTTTT
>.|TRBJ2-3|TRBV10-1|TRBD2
CAPARTSELTDTQYF
TGCGCCCCAGCCCGGACTAGCGAACTCACAGATACGCAGTATTTT
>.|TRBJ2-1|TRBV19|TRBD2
CASSIDSSGSYNEQFF
TGTGCCAGTAGTATAGATTCGAGCGGGAGTTACAATGAGCAGTTCTTC
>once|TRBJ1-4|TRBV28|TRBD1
CASSSYQGGPNEKLFF
TGTGCCAGCAGCTCCTACCAGGGGGGACCTAATGAAAAACTGTTTTTT
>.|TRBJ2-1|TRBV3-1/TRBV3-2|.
CASSQYYNEQFF
TGTGCCAGCAGCCAGTACTACAATGAGCAGTTCTTC
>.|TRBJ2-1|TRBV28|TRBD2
CASGASGTPYNEQFF
TGTGCCAGCGGGGCTAGCGGGACCCCATACAATGAGCAGTTCTTC
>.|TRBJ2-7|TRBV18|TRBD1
CASSPLRGDRLYEQYF
TGTGCCAGCTCCCCCCTACGCGGGGACAGGCTCTACGAGCAGTACTTC
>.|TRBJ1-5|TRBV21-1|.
CASREQGRDQPQHF
TGTGCCAGCAGGGAACAGGGAAGAGATCAGCCCCAGCATTTT
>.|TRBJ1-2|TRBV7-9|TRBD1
CASSLGTGDVDGYTF
TGTGCCAGCAGCTTAGGGACAGGGGATGTGGATGGCTACACCTTC
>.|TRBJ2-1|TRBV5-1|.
CASSLQLNEQFF
TGCGCCAGCAGCCTTCAGCTAAATGAGCAGTTCTTC
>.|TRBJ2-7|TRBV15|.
CATSGTVLGEQYF
TGTGCCACCAGCGGGACGGTCTTGGGTGAGCAGTACTTC
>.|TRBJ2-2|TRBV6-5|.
CASKRRASNTGELFF
TGTGCCAGCAAACGCCGGGCCAGCAACACCGGGGAGCTGTTTTTT